This T cell receptor beta chain comes out of a study of cytotoxic CD8 clonotypes in ibrutinib-treated CLL. On the study more broadly: Responses: approximately 25 partial, 2 complete; after median around 64 months, around 14 stayed remitted, some 12 progressed. Study results and limitations: Clonality went up at ibrutinib response and then declined back toward baseline at progression.

This CDR3 is built from 15 residues. The V and J ends lost 1 base and 1 base respectively, with 10 bases between them. The germline CDR1 and CDR2 sequences are SGHNT and YENEEA. Worth noting for this clone: Antigen unknown.

Libraries were prepared by immunoSEQ multiplex PCR; TCRdb keeps only in-frame clonotypes and omits some of them. The sample records roughly 220,000 clones, roughly three quarters being singletons. The rearrangement uses TRBV11-3 and TRBJ2-5; D unclear. The receptor's source is a human donor with chronic lymphocytic leukemia. The starting material was PBMCs, obtained after 12 months of ibrutinib treatment. Here the CDR3 reads CASSLGPRTQETQYF. The CDR3, as DNA: TGTGCCAGCAGCTTAGGGCCGCGGACCCAAGAGACCCAGTACTTC.